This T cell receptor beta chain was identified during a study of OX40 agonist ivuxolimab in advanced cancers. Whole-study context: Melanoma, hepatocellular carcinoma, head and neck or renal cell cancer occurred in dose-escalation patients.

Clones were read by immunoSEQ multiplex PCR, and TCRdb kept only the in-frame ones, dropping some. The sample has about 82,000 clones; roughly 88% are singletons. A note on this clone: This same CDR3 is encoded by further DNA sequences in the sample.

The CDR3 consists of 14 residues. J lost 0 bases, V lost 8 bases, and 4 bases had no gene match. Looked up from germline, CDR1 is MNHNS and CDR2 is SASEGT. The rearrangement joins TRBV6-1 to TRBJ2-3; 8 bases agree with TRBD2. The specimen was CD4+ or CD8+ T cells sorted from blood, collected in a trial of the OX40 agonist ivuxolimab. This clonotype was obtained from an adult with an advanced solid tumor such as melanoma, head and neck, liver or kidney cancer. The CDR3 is CASRGGTSTDTQYF. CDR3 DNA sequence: TGTGCCAGCCGGGGGGGCACTAGCACAGATACGCAGTATTTT.